In this sample, the clone carrying this TCR beta chain turned up a few times. The antigen is not known. The sample holds other DNA sequences that translate to the same CDR3. These data come from a study of beta chain features in type 1 diabetes. Study background: Age, gender, cell numbers and subset yield matched between patients and controls. Study outcomes and limitations: TCRB CDR3 length was moderately but significantly reduced in all four CD4+ subsets of Type 1 diabetes patients.

The study reverse transcribed the entire isolated RNA, so it sequenced expressed TCRB transcripts. Sequencing used immunoSEQ multiplex PCR; TCRdb keeps in-frame clones, though not all of them. The sample includes some 350,000 clones, around 10% of them seen just once. CDR1 and CDR2 from the germline V gene are MNHNY and SVGAGI (reference sequence). Germline trimming cut 6 bases from V and 1 base from J; bases unmatched to any gene: 4. CDR3 length equals 14 residues. This receptor was identified in a man aged 25 to 45 with type 1 diabetes. The sequenced material came from central memory CD4+ T cells from blood. The genes are TRBV6-6 and TRBJ2-3; 7 bases map to TRBD1. The CDR3 region has the DNA TGTGCCAGCAGCCCTGGACAGGGCACAGATACGCAGTATTTT. It codes for CASSPGQGTDTQYF.